These T cell receptor beta chains were read from a single sample in a study of blood T cell repertoires in COVID-19. Repertoires were generated with immunoSEQ multiplex PCR, while TCRdb's copy carries only in-frame clones and drops some. The sample holds 150,000 to 200,000 clones, approximately 80% seen once. The sequenced sample consisted of PBMCs or T cells enriched from blood (not recorded which). The receptor set was obtained from a man aged 60 to 69 who had been exposed to COVID-19. Both conserved end residues are part of each CDR3. D genes are given only for firm matches. Only some rows state a clone size, as once, few, many or a class for expanded clones.

TGTGCCACCACTACACGACAGGGGTCCTACAATGAGCAGTTCTTC,CATTTRQGSYNEQFF,TRBJ2-1,.,TRBV7-2,TRBD1
TGTGCCAGCAGTTCCGAGGGAGGGGCCTCCTACAATGAGCAGTTCTTC,CASSSEGGASYNEQFF,TRBJ2-1,.,TRBV6-5,TRBD2
TGTGCCAGCACCTCCCGGGACAGGGTGCCCTATTACGAGCAGTACTTC,CASTSRDRVPYYEQYF,TRBJ2-7,.,TRBV5-6,TRBD1
TGTGCCAGCAGCAGCTTGGACAACGGGCTAGCGGATAACACCGGGGAGCTGTTTTTT,CASSSLDNGLADNTGELFF,TRBJ2-2,.,TRBV5-5,TRBD2
TGTGCCAGCCAGGGACAGCGAAACACTGAAGCTTTCTTT,CASQGQRNTEAFF,TRBJ1-1,.,TRBV10-3,TRBD1
TGTGCCAGCATACTGAGCACAGGGATGAATCAGCCCCAGCATTTT,CASILSTGMNQPQHF,TRBJ1-5,.,TRBV6-5,.
TGTGCCAGCAGTTTGAGGGGGCCTTGGGAAGAAGCTTTCTTT,CASSLRGPWEEAFF,TRBJ1-1,many,TRBV27,TRBD1
TGTGCCAGTAGTATTACCGGGACAGGGCCCGGAGGCTACACCTTC,CASSITGTGPGGYTF,TRBJ1-2,.,TRBV19,TRBD1
TGCGCCAGCAGCCATGTCGGGAGAACAGATACGCAGTATTTT,CASSHVGRTDTQYF,TRBJ2-3,.,TRBV4-1,.
TGCGCCAGCAGCTCCCGAACTAGCGGGAGATCGGACATTCAGTACTTC,CASSSRTSGRSDIQYF,TRBJ2-4,.,TRBV5-1,TRBD2
TGTGCTAGTGGGACGTCATGGCAGGGGGCTATCGGGGAGCTGTTTTTT,CASGTSWQGAIGELFF,TRBJ2-2,few,TRBV12-5,TRBD1
TGTGCCTCTACCCGGGGGTTGGGTAATTCACCCCTCCACTTT,CASTRGLGNSPLHF,TRBJ1-6,.,TRBV6-5,.
TGTGCCAGCAGCAAGGAGTCGGAGGCCAACGTCCTGACTTTC,CASSKESEANVLTF,TRBJ2-6,.,TRBV3-1/TRBV3-2,.
TGTGCCAGCAGTTCGGGGGGCGGGGAGCTGTTTTTT,CASSSGGGELFF,TRBJ2-2,.,TRBV27,TRBD2
TGTGCCAGCAGCCGCCCGGGAATCTATGGCTACACCTTC,CASSRPGIYGYTF,TRBJ1-2,.,TRBV7-9,.
TGCGCCAGCAGCTTTACAGCATCATCCTACGAGCAGTACTTC,CASSFTASSYEQYF,TRBJ2-7,.,TRBV5-1,.
TGTGCCAGCAGCTTGAGGGGGTACTATGGCTACACCTTC,CASSLRGYYGYTF,TRBJ1-2,many,TRBV5-6,.
TGTGCCAGCAGCACAACAGGGACTGGGGCCAACGTCCTGACTTTC,CASSTTGTGANVLTF,TRBJ2-6,.,TRBV11-3,.
TGTGCCAGCAGCGTAGAAGGTCGGGAAGGGAATGAGCAGTTCTTC,CASSVEGREGNEQFF,TRBJ2-1,once,TRBV9,.
TGTGCCAGCAGCCGAATGGGACAGGGGAGGACAGATACGCAGTATTTT,CASSRMGQGRTDTQYF,TRBJ2-3,.,TRBV2,TRBD1
TGTGCCAGCAGCTTATCTGTGGAGGGCTACAATGAGCAGTTCTTC,CASSLSVEGYNEQFF,TRBJ2-1,.,TRBV11-2,.
TGTGCCAGCAGTCGACAGGGTGGTAACTATGGCTACACCTTC,CASSRQGGNYGYTF,TRBJ1-2,.,TRBV2,TRBD1
TGTGCCAGCACCCCGGGGGGGACTGGAAACACCATATATTTT,CASTPGGTGNTIYF,TRBJ1-3,.,TRBV7-2,.
TGTGCCAGCAGCGTAGTGGGAGGCGAGCAGTACTTC,CASSVVGGEQYF,TRBJ2-7,.,TRBV9,.
TGTGCCAGCAGCGTAGCCGGACTAGCGAGCACAGATACGCAGTATTTT,CASSVAGLASTDTQYF,TRBJ2-3,.,TRBV9,TRBD2
TGCGCCAGCAGCAAAGGGGAGGCTGGAAACACCATATATTTT,CASSKGEAGNTIYF,TRBJ1-3,.,TRBV5-1,.
TGTGCCAGCAAAGTAACTAGCGGTACCGGGGAGCTGTTTTTT,CASKVTSGTGELFF,TRBJ2-2,.,TRBV2,TRBD2
TGTGCCTGGGCGGGACAGGATCAGCCCCAGCATTTT,CAWAGQDQPQHF,TRBJ1-5,few,TRBV30,TRBD1
TGTGCCACCTCTAACAGCGGGCCGGATCACATTCAGTACTTC,CATSNSGPDHIQYF,TRBJ2-4,.,TRBV6-6,.
TGTGCCAGCAGCCAAGGGACAGACTATGGCTACACCTTC,CASSQGTDYGYTF,TRBJ1-2,few,TRBV3-1/TRBV3-2,.
TGTGCCAGCGGCACCGGGACTAGCGGGAGAGAGGGGACCGGGGAGCTGTTTTTT,CASGTGTSGREGTGELFF,TRBJ2-2,.,TRBV7-9,TRBD2
TGTGCCAGCAGCCAAGATAGTACATTAGCGGCTGAAGCTTTCTTT,CASSQDSTLAAEAFF,TRBJ1-1,.,TRBV4-2,.
TGTGCCAGCAGCTTAGCGGGACAGAGCAACTATGGCTACACCTTC,CASSLAGQSNYGYTF,TRBJ1-2,.,TRBV7-2,TRBD1
TGTGCCAGCAGTTACTCGCGGGTCTCTGGAAACACCATATATTTT,CASSYSRVSGNTIYF,TRBJ1-3,.,TRBV6-2/TRBV6-3,.
TGCGCCAGCAGCCAGTCGGGAGCCTCCTCCACAGATACGCAGTATTTT,CASSQSGASSTDTQYF,TRBJ2-3,.,TRBV4-1,.
TGTGCCAGCAGCTTAGAATGGGGGCCAGATACGCAGTATTTT,CASSLEWGPDTQYF,TRBJ2-3,.,TRBV7-2,.
TGTGCCAGCAGCGCAGGGGACAGCCCGACCCGGCTCTATGGCTACACCTTC,CASSAGDSPTRLYGYTF,TRBJ1-2,few,TRBV9,TRBD1
TGTGCCAGCAGCGGGGGGACTAGCGGGACCCCCTACGAGCAGTACTTC,CASSGGTSGTPYEQYF,TRBJ2-7,once,TRBV7-9,TRBD2
TGCGCCAGCAGTGAGTCAGGGGTCAATGAGCAGTTCTTC,CASSESGVNEQFF,TRBJ2-1,.,TRBV10-1,.
TGCGCCAGCAGCGATTCTGGCGGGAAAGACAATGAGCAGTTCTTC,CASSDSGGKDNEQFF,TRBJ2-1,.,TRBV4-3,.